This TCR beta chain was identified in a study of tumor-infiltrating lymphocytes in primary liver carcinoma. At the level of the study: Patients of both sexes were 30 to 69 years old. Regarding the study as a whole: Against blood, tumors held a significantly higher top-250-clone fraction (p = 0.039).

Comment on this clonotype: Antigen: not known. A read error may account for a junction end that differs from germline.

Unsorted bulk tissue (roughly 20-34 mg) underwent RNA and DNA co-extraction. The template, roughly 0.45 ug total RNA, yielded TCR beta cDNA made with a constant-region primer. ARM-PCR was slightly modified, and three nested multiplex PCR rounds with it gave rise to the TCR beta libraries. TCRdb analysed the multiplex PCR reads with MiXCR anew, one entry per CDR3 protein. The sample has fewer than 25,000 distinct CDR3 sequences, over 65% seen once; the top ten hold around two fifths. The sequencing sample was made of liver tumor tissue from sampling region 1. Noted subset: tumor region T1, superior pole. This TCR derives from a middle-aged man with primary liver carcinoma and hepatitis B virus infection.

The CDR3, as DNA: TGTGCCAGTAGTTATAACGTGGGGGGCGCTGAAGCTTTCTTT. This codes for CASSYNVGGAEAFF. The rearrangement links TRBV6-5 to TRBJ1-1; TRBD1 might be the D (6 bases). This CDR3 spans 14 amino acids. CDR1 and CDR2 (germline): MNHEY, SVGAGI.